One and the same sample provided the 19 T cell receptor beta chains below, sequenced in a study of T cells after yellow fever vaccination (dated by TCRdb to between 2019 and 2020). Receptors were amplified or captured by 5' RACE. Instrument on record: Illumina HiSeq 2500. TCRdb reanalyzed the raw reads on its own, using fastp at Q25 for trimming and MiXCR for clone calling, and kept in-frame beta chains. When rows share a CDR3 protein, they turn into one entry using the most common DNA and genes. The sample data list about 630,000 distinct CDR3 sequences, and about 12% of these were observed just once. Under 15% of the sample lies in the top ten. In light of the paper, this sample's treatment or condition label describes: live attenuated yellow fever vaccine strain. This material consisted of PBMCs, taken on the day of the yellow fever booster vaccination. All receptors come from a man aged 25-45 years who received the YFV17D yellow fever vaccine.

In its sample, this clonotype was seen a few times. The chain is built from TRBV4-2 and TRBJ2-5; perhaps TRBD2 as D (5 bases). Trimming removed 0 bases from V and 5 bases from J, with 13 bases in between. The CDR3 has 15 residues. Germline V gene lookup returns CDR1 LGHNA and CDR2 YNFKEQ. CDR3 coding DNA: TGTGCCAGCAGCCAAGACCCCTTCCGAGGGGAGACCCAGTACTTC. Amino acids: CASSQDPFRGETQYF.

Ten or more counts support this clonotype. The chain is built from TRBV5-1 and TRBJ2-4, with 11 bases identical to TRBD2. The V segment lost 3 bases and the J segment 3 bases; nucleotides outside the gene matches: 8. Germline CDR1 is SGHRS and CDR2 is YFSETQ. The CDR3 is 17 amino acids. CDR3 sequence: CASSSQLAGVGKNIQYF. The CDR3 DNA is TGCGCCAGCAGCTCGCAACTAGCGGGAGTTGGCAAAAACATTCAGTACTTC.

This clonotype was detected only a few times. The rearrangement joins TRBV7-2 to TRBJ1-4; D uncertain. This CDR3 has 12 amino acids. Germline V gives CDR1 SGHTA, CDR2 FQGNSA. The germline V and J ends were trimmed by 3 bases and 8 bases, with 7 bases remaining between them. The CDR3 sequence is CASSLMGEKLFF. The CDR3, as DNA: TGTGCCAGCAGCTTGATGGGAGAAAAACTGTTTTTT.

This clonotype was seen many times. J is TRBJ2-5 and V is TRBV20-1, with D unresolved. The germline gives CDR1 DFQATT, CDR2 SNEGSKA (reference sequence). V was clipped by 1 base and J by 1 base, with 13 bases between them. This CDR3 comprises 15 residues. CDR3: CSARGIWPAQETQYF. CDR3 nucleotide sequence: TGCAGTGCTAGAGGGATCTGGCCGGCCCAAGAGACCCAGTACTTC.

This clonotype has a handful of counts. The genes are TRBV5-1 and TRBJ2-5; tentatively, D is TRBD1 (6 bases). The V gene's germline CDR1 is SGHRS and CDR2 YFSETQ. Trimming took 4 bases from V and 3 from J, leaving 16 bases between them. The CDR3 sequence is 15 residues long. The CDR3 sequence is CASSPFGQREETQYF. The CDR3 DNA sequence: TGCGCCAGCAGCCCTTTTGGACAGAGAGAAGAGACCCAGTACTTC.

This clonotype occurred a few times. The chain is built from TRBV6-1 and TRBJ1-2, with TRBD1 as a possible D gene (5 bases). Trimming took 6 bases from V and 8 from J, leaving 19 bases between them. The CDR3 has 14 amino acids. The germline CDR1 and CDR2 sequences are MNHNS and SASEGT. The CDR3 is CASSRTSGVEGYTF. CDR3 in DNA: TGTGCCAGCAGCAGAACCTCGGGGGTTGAAGGCTACACCTTC.

This chain links TRBV12-3 or TRBV12-4 with TRBJ2-1; 10 bases agree with TRBD2. The CDR3 is made up of 15 amino acids. The J segment lost 7 bases and the V segment lost 7 bases, leaving 10 bases of the junction unmatched. The CDR3 DNA reads TGTGCCAGCAATCTAGCGGGAGTGGCAGTTAATGAGCAGTTCTTC. It codes for CASNLAGVAVNEQFF.

There are a few counts of this clonotype. V and J are TRBV7-9 and TRBJ2-7; 11 bases map to TRBD2. The CDR3 loop spans 16 amino acids. The V gene's germline CDR1 is SEHNR and CDR2 FQNEAQ (reference sequence). Germline trimming cut 3 bases from V and 1 base from J; bases unmatched to any gene: 5. The chain's CDR3 is CASSFALAGGSYEQYF. In DNA form, the CDR3 reads TGTGCCAGCAGCTTCGCCCTAGCGGGAGGTTCCTACGAGCAGTACTTC.

This chain uses TRBV6-5 with TRBJ2-1; possibly TRBD2 for D (5 bases). CDR3 length: 16 amino acids. The V and J ends lost 0 bases and 0 bases respectively, with 9 bases between them. CDR1 and CDR2 from the germline V gene are MNHEY and SVGAGI. In DNA, the CDR3 is TGTGCCAGCAGTTACTCCCGGGATCCCTCCTACAATGAGCAGTTCTTC. It translates to CASSYSRDPSYNEQFF.

The CDR3 reads CSARARFDNEQFF. The CDR3 DNA reads TGCAGTGCTAGGGCGCGGTTCGACAATGAGCAGTTCTTC. V is TRBV20-1 and J is TRBJ2-1; D call uncertain. The CDR3 covers 13 residues. Trimming took 3 bases from V and 5 from J, leaving 11 bases between them. The germline CDR1 and CDR2 sequences are DFQATT and SNEGSKA (reference sequence).

The chain couples TRBV6-1 to TRBJ2-1; 10 nucleotides line up with TRBD1. V was clipped by 6 bases and J by 7 bases; unmatched bases: 9. This CDR3 comprises 15 residues. Germline V gene lookup returns CDR1 MNHNS and CDR2 SASEGT. The CDR3 DNA is TGTGCCAGCAGGAACGACAGGGGGCGCTTGAATGAGCAGTTCTTC. Translation: CASRNDRGRLNEQFF.

V gene TRBV28 combines with J gene TRBJ2-7; 9 nucleotides line up with TRBD1. Germline trimming cut 6 bases from V and 6 bases from J; bases unmatched to any gene: 6. The CDR3 is made up of 13 amino acids. In germline, CDR1 is MDHEN, CDR2 SYDVKM. CDR3 coding DNA: TGTGCCAGCAGGGGATGGACAGGGGTCGAGCAGTACTTC. This codes for CASRGWTGVEQYF.

There are a few counts of this clonotype. The chain links TRBV9 to TRBJ1-5, with no clear D. CDR1 is SGDLS and CDR2 is YYNGEE in the germline V gene. The CDR3 has 13 residues. The V end lost 5 bases, the J end lost 9 bases, and 15 bases lay between the germline ends. The CDR3, as DNA: TGTGCCAGCAGTGAAGGACGGAAAACGCCCCAGCATTTT. This gives the protein CASSEGRKTPQHF.

The gene calls are TRBV5-1 and TRBJ2-7, with 11 bases that match TRBD2. The CDR3 has 15 residues. The junction had 4 bases not matched to a gene; V was cut back by 3 bases and J by 2 bases. Germline CDR1 reads SGHRS; CDR2 reads YFSETQ. The CDR3 DNA sequence: TGCGCCAGCAGCTCCCCGACTAGCGGGACCTACGAGCAGTACTTC. It codes for CASSSPTSGTYEQYF.

This clonotype was counted a few times. The chain joins TRBV7-9 to TRBJ1-1; D may be TRBD1 (6 bases). This CDR3 is built from 12 residues. The ends were cut back, 8 bases at V and 7 bases at J, with 14 bases in the middle. Germline assignment: CDR1 SEHNR and CDR2 FQNEAQ (reference sequence). The DNA for the CDR3 is TGTGCCAGCGGGGAAGGGGGGATTGAAGCTTTCTTT. Its protein is CASGEGGIEAFF.

The chain carries TRBV12-3 or TRBV12-4 and TRBJ2-7; D is unclear. This CDR3 contains 14 residues. V was cut by 8 bases and J by 7 bases, with 21 bases left in between. The CDR3 DNA reads TGTGCCAGCGCCCGCACCGGGTCCAGAGATGAGCAGTACTTC. This translates into CASARTGSRDEQYF.

The rearrangement joins TRBV11-2 to TRBJ2-1; TRBD1 or TRBD2 may be the D gene (5 bases each). Germline V gene data show CDR1 as SGHAT and CDR2 as FQNNGV. V lost 2 bases and J lost 8, with 13 bases in between. This CDR3 contains 14 residues. The CDR3 loop is CASSLLVRDDEQFF. The CDR3, as DNA: TGTGCCAGCAGCTTATTGGTCAGGGACGATGAGCAGTTCTTC.

This clonotype showed up just a few times. J is TRBJ2-2 and V is TRBV20-1; D unclear. The length of the CDR3 is 11 residues. Looked up from germline, CDR1 is DFQATT and CDR2 is SNEGSKA (reference sequence). The V end was cut by 6 bases, the J end by 8 bases, with 10 bases between. Here the CDR3 reads CSAILGGELFF. In DNA form, the CDR3 reads TGCAGTGCCATCCTGGGGGGGGAGCTGTTTTTT.

This clonotype came up a few times. This chain uses TRBV20-1 with TRBJ1-1; D gene unclear. Germline values: CDR1 DFQATT, CDR2 SNEGSKA (reference sequence). V lost 0 bases and J lost 6, with 14 bases in between. The CDR3 has 14 amino acids. CDR3 residues: CSARDRPGKAEAFF. The CDR3 DNA reads as TGCAGTGCTAGAGATCGCCCGGGGAAGGCTGAAGCTTTCTTT.